Given below is one T cell receptor (beta chain) in context. The antigen remains undetermined. Trimming left V 2 bases short and J 5 bases short, with 12 bases between. CDR1 and CDR2 from the germline V gene are MNHEY and SMNVEV (reference sequence). The CDR3 is 14 amino acids. Sequencing used immunoSEQ multiplex PCR; TCRdb keeps in-frame clones, though not all of them. This table has under 45,000 clones, roughly 70% appearing once. The source of the sample is a study of vaccination effects on CD4 cells after COVID-19. Points from the study as a whole: Infection-derived and vaccine-derived clones contracted markedly late after vaccination.

ViraFEST assay sequencing came after antigen-specific CD4+ T cells were expanded with viral peptide pools. After around 10 days in culture, the CD4+ T cells were isolated. Nucleocapsid antibodies stayed negative before and after vaccination, showing no earlier SARS-CoV-2 infection. In the cultures, half the medium was exchanged for IL-2 medium on days 3 and 7. The source is a human donor who received a COVID-19 vaccine. Sequences were derived from CD4+ T cells from PBMCs cultured with HCoV-OC43 spike peptides, sampled before COVID-19 vaccination. Subset denoted: HCoV-OC43 spike overlapping peptide pool stimulation. The chain links TRBV27 to TRBJ2-5; no reliable D call. DNA of the CDR3: TGTGCCAGCAGTTTACGCGTCGGTCGGGAGACCCAGTACTTC. Protein sequence: CASSLRVGRETQYF.